This TCR beta chain was recovered during a study of regulatory T cells in long-lasting Graves disease. Study-wide results and limits: Patients with persistent disease showed a bias toward TRBV28, TRBJ1-2 and TRBJ2-5.

Documented time point: newly diagnosed GD, antithyroid drugs for less than 3 months. Generation of the TCR library employed RNA extracted from PBMCs. According to the study, TCR beta libraries were built with iRepertoire HTBI primers and CDR3-region Arm-PCR. TCRdb recomputed calls from the multiplex PCR reads with MiXCR, one row per CDR3 protein. There are roughly 420,000 distinct CDR3 sequences in the sample; roughly 17% occur only once, and under 30% lies in the top ten. This clonotype has ten or more counts. The antigen remains unidentified. This CDR3 comprises 15 residues. Germline lookup yields CDR1 SGHRS and CDR2 YFSETQ. With 0 bases removed from V and 1 base from J, the gap between germline ends came to 10 bases. Another study also made use of these data, one on T cells in Graves' hyperthyroidism and ophthalmopathy.

Sequenced material: peripheral blood mononuclear cells (PBMCs), taken at new diagnosis, from a patient treated with antithyroid drugs. The rearrangement links TRBV5-1 to TRBJ1-1, with D possibly matching TRBD1 (5 bases). The sequence was obtained from a woman aged 18-29 years with Graves disease. CDR3 in DNA: TGCGCCAGCAGCTTGGGATCCACAGGGAACACTGAAGCTTTCTTT. Translated: CASSLGSTGNTEAFF.